This paragraph covers one T cell receptor beta chain sequence. As yet, its antigen is unknown. The CDR3 sequence is 11 residues long. The ends were cut back, 0 bases at V and 8 bases at J, with 7 bases in the middle. The germline gives CDR1 DFQATT, CDR2 SNEGSKA (reference sequence). Primers included in the PCR were 60 Vbeta and 13 Jbeta primers. The protocol was immunoSEQ multiplex PCR, while the TCRdb copy is restricted to in-frame clones and leaves out a portion. The table includes 100,000 or so clones, around 78% detected once. The sample originates from a study of cytomegalovirus exposure and HLA in healthy donors. Points from the study as a whole: A later analysis showed that HLA-associated TCR beta chains had undergone more clonal expansion than equally common others.

The source is a woman between 40 and 55 years old in good health and CMV-seropositive. V is TRBV20-1 and J is TRBJ1-2; D remains ambiguous. Sequencing input: PBMCs. CDR3 loop: CSARDPLGYTF. CDR3 DNA sequence: TGCAGTGCTAGAGACCCGCTAGGCTACACCTTC.